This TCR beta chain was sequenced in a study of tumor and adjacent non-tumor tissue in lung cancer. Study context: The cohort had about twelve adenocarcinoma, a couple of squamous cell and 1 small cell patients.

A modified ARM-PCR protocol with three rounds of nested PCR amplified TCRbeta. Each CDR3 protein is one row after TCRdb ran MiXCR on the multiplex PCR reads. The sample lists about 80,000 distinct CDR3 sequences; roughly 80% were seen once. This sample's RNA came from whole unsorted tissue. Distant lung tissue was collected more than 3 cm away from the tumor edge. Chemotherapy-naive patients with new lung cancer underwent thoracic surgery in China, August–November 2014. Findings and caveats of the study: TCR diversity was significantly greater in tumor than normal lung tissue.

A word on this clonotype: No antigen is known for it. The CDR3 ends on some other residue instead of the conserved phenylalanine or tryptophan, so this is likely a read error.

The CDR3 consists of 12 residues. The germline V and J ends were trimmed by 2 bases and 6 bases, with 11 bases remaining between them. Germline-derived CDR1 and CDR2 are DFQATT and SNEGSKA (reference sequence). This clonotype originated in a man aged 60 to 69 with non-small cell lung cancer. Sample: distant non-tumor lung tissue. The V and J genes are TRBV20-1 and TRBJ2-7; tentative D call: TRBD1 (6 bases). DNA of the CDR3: TGCAGTGCTAGAAACAGGGCGGGCGAGCAGTACTCC. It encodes CSARNRAGEQYS.